The clone carrying this TCR beta chain was recorded many times. The sample is drawn from a study of Graves' ophthalmopathy and Graves' hyperthyroidism. The TCR beta CDR3 regions underwent amplification from RNA transcripts. Second-round multiplex PCR came after first-round RT-PCR with HTBI primers. TCRdb re-called the multiplex PCR reads through MiXCR, storing one row per CDR3 protein. The sample has around 1,000,000 distinct CDR3 sequences, around a third seen once. The sequence was obtained from an adult man with Graves' hyperthyroidism. What was sequenced was peripheral blood or thyroid tissue (not recorded which).

CDR3 bases: TGTGCCAGTAGTATCAGGGAGGAACTGATGAACACTGAAGCTTTCTTT. This encodes CASSIREELMNTEAFF. This rearrangement joins TRBV19 to TRBJ1-1, with D possibly matching TRBD1 (5 bases). CDR1 and CDR2 (germline): LNHDA, SQIVND (reference sequence). V gave up 3 bases and J gave up 0 bases, with 14 bases separating them. The CDR3 runs to 16 residues.